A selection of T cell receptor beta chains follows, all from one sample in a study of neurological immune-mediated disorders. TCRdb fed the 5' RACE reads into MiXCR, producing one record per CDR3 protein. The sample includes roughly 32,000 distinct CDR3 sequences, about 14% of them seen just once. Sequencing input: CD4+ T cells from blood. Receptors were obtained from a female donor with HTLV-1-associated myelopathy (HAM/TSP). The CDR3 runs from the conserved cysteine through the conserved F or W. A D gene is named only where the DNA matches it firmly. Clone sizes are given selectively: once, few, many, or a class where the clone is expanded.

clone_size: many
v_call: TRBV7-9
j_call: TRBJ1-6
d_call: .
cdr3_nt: TGTGCCAGCAGCTTAGGAGGGTCACCCCTCCACTTT
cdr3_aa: CASSLGGSPLHF

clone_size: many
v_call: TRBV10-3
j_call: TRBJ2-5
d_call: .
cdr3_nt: TGTGCCATCAGTGAAGAGTCATCGGGAGAGACCCAGTACTTC
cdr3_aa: CAISEESSGETQYF

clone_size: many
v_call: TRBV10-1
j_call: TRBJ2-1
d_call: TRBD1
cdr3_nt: TGCGCCAGCAGTGAGTCCCCAGGGGGCAAGCAGTTCTTC
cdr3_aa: CASSESPGGKQFF

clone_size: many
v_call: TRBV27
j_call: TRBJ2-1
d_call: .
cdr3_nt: TGTGCCAGCTCCCTGAACAGCCGCCGGGGTAATGAGCAGTTCTTC
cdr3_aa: CASSLNSRRGNEQFF

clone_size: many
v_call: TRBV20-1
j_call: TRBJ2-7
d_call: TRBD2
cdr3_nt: TGCAGTGCTAGAGATCTAGGGGTAGCGGGGGGCCCCTACGAGCAGTACTTC
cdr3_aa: CSARDLGVAGGPYEQYF

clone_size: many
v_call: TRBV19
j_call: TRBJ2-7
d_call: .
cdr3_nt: TGTGCCAGTAGTTCCGGGACGGTGCTTTACGAGCAGTACTTC
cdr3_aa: CASSSGTVLYEQYF

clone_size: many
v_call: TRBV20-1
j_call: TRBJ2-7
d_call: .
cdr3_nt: TGCAGTGCGGAGGACAGACACTACGAGCAGTACTTC
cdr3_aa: CSAEDRHYEQYF

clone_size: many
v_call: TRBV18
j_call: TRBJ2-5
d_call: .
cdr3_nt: TGTGCCAGCTCAGCCTACCGGGTGGTGGAGACGGAGACCCAGTACTTC
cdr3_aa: CASSAYRVVETETQYF

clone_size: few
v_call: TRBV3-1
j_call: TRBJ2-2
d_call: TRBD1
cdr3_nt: TGTGCCAGCAGCCAAGGTCCCCCCGGGACAGCAGCGACCGGGGAGCTGTTTTTT
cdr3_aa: CASSQGPPGTAATGELFF

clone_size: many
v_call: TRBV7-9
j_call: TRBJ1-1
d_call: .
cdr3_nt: TGTGCCACTGACGGGCCAAACACTGAAGCTTTCTTT
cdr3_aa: CATDGPNTEAFF

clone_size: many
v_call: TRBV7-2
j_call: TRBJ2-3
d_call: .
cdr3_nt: TGTGCCAGCAGCCCCCGCCAGGTTGGGACAGATACGCAGTATTTT
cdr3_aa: CASSPRQVGTDTQYF

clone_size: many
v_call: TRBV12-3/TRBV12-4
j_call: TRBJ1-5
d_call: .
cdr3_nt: TGTGCCAGCAGTTTTTTTGGTCAGCCCCAGCATTTT
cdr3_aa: CASSFFGQPQHF

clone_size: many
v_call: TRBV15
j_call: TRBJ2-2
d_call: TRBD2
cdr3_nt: TGTGCCACCTCAGGCGAGCTAGCGGGACACGGGGAGCTGTTTTTT
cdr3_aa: CATSGELAGHGELFF

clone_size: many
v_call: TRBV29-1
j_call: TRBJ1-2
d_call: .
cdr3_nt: TGCAGCGTTGCAGATGGCTACACCTTC
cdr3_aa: CSVADGYTF

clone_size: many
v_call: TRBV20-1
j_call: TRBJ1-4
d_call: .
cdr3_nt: TGCAGTGCTAGAGGGAAGGACTGGGCGAATGAAAAACTGTTTTTT
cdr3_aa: CSARGKDWANEKLFF

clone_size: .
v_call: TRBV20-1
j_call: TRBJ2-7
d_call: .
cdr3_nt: TGCAGTGCCGCTTTCCCAGGTGTGTCCTACGAGTATTACTTC
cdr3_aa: CSAAFPGVSYEYYF